The clone carrying this T cell receptor beta chain showed up many times. Its antigen is currently unknown. This sample is part of a study of molecular identifiers for immune sequencing clone quantification. About the research overall: The replicate experiment used RNA from around 20,000 or 99,000 naive CD8 cells. This RNA was split into five aliquots, and four of them were sequenced. Study-wide findings and caveats: It was shown that clones above 20 RNA copies held over 98% of effector molecules, but under 1% in naive cells.

Previously reported methods and listed TCR primers produced the bulk TCR libraries. TCRdb redid the calling of the PCR reads with MiXCR, one entry per CDR3 protein. This sample yields more than 300,000 distinct CDR3 sequences, of which about 21% are seen a single time; approximately 0.84% belongs to the top ten. Germline V CDR1 and CDR2: SGHVS, FNYEAQ. V shed 3 bases and J shed 1 base, with 16 bases lying between them. CDR3 size: 18 residues. For naive CD8 T cells, sorting used the CD8+CD4-CCR7+CD45RA+ phenotype. The source material was naive CD8+ T cells from blood, with Jurkat cell RNA spiked in. Subset specified: FACS-sorted CD8+CD4-CCR7+CD45RA+ naive T cells. The chain recombines TRBV7-6 with TRBJ2-6; maybe TRBD1 (5 bases). The sequence came from a human donor in good health. Some libraries in this study had Jurkat cell RNA spiked in. CDR3 bases: TGTGCCAGCAGCTTCTCTATCGCTAGGACATCTGGGGCCAACGTCCTGACTTTC. It encodes CASSFSIARTSGANVLTF.